Shown below are 29 T cell receptor beta chains from a single sample sequenced in a study of radiotherapy plus CTLA-4 blockade in lung cancer. TCRdb's table, derived via immunoSEQ multiplex PCR, lists solely in-frame clones and lacks some. The sample shows 27,000 or so clones, around four fifths of them seen only once. Specimen: peripheral blood, collected from a patient treated with radiotherapy plus ipilimumab. These receptors were taken from a human donor with non-small cell lung cancer that progressed on radiotherapy plus ipilimumab.

CDR3 coding DNA: TGTGCCAGCAGCTTAGGGACGGCGAACAATGAGCAGTTCTTC. It specifies CASSLGTANNEQFF. J is TRBJ2-1 and V is TRBV7-9, with D unresolved. The CDR3 contains 14 residues. In germline, CDR1 is SEHNR, CDR2 FQNEAQ (reference sequence). Trimming stripped 1 base from V and 5 bases from J, with 9 bases between.

This sequence joins TRBV27 and TRBJ2-7; possibly TRBD1 for D (6 bases). Germline values: CDR1 MNHEY, CDR2 SMNVEV (reference sequence). V dropped 3 bases and J dropped 6 bases, with 15 bases sitting between them. The CDR3 has 14 amino acids. CDR3: CASSFGAPGVEQYF. The CDR3 DNA sequence: TGTGCCAGCAGTTTTGGGGCTCCAGGGGTCGAGCAGTACTTC.

This clone was counted between two and nine times. V gene TRBV7-9 combines with J gene TRBJ1-3; a possible D gene is TRBD1 (5 bases). The CDR3 is 18 residues long. Germline V gives CDR1 SEHNR, CDR2 FQNEAQ (reference sequence). V shed 5 bases and J shed 4 bases, with 24 bases lying between them. The CDR3 reads CASSPSWQGQLRGNTIYF. The CDR3 bases are TGTGCCAGCAGCCCCTCCTGGCAGGGCCAATTGAGAGGAAACACCATATATTTT.

V gene TRBV6-1 combines with J gene TRBJ1-5; TRBD1 matches at 8 bases. The CDR3 spans 14 residues. V lost 1 base, J lost 6 bases, and 2 bases stayed unmatched. The germline CDR1 and CDR2 sequences are MNHNS and SASEGT. The chain's CDR3 is CASSEGTGFQPQHF. The DNA of the CDR3 is TGTGCCAGCAGTGAAGGGACAGGGTTTCAGCCCCAGCATTTT.

This chain links TRBV5-1 with TRBJ2-1, with TRBD2 matching over 7 bases. The CDR3 is made up of 16 amino acids. CDR1 SGHRS and CDR2 YFSETQ come from the germline V gene. Unmatched junction bases numbered 11, after V lost 5 bases and J lost 3 bases. The CDR3 loop is CASRAEEASGYNEQFF. CDR3 sequence (DNA): TGCGCCAGCAGGGCAGAGGAGGCTAGCGGCTACAATGAGCAGTTCTTC. The variable domain in full, with the rest retrieved from reference TRBV5-1 and TRBJ2-1, is KAGVTQTPRYLIKTRGQQVTLSCSPISGHRSVSWYQQTPGQGLQFLFEYFSETQRNKGNFPGRFSGRQFSNSRSEMNVSTLELGDSALYLCASRAEEASGYNEQFFGPGTRLTVL.

V gene TRBV6-4 combines with J gene TRBJ2-7; a weak D match, TRBD1 (5 bases). Germline V gene data show CDR1 as MRHNA and CDR2 as SNTAGT. This CDR3 region has 16 residues. The V gene lost 5 bases and the J gene lost 2 bases, with 19 bases spanning the gap. CDR3 DNA: TGTGCCAGCAGTTATGGCGAGTTTCAGGGTACCTACGAGCAGTACTTC. This translates into CASSYGEFQGTYEQYF.

The V and J genes are TRBV7-2 and TRBJ1-2; no definite D call. Per the germline V gene, CDR1 is SGHTA and CDR2 is FQGNSA. CDR3 length: 13 amino acids. V was cut by 4 bases and J by 8 bases, with 14 bases left in between. This CDR3 reads CASSWETAVGYTF. The DNA of the CDR3 is TGTGCCAGCAGCTGGGAAACGGCCGTGGGCTACACCTTC. Using reference TRBV7-2 and TRBJ1-2 for the parts outside the CDR3, the full variable domain is GAGVSQSPSNKVTEKGKDVELRCDPISGHTALYWYRQSLGQGLEFLIYFQGNSAPDKSGLPSDRFSAERTGGSVSTLTIQRTQQEDSAVYLCASSWETAVGYTFGSGTRLTVV.

The chain couples TRBV7-2 to TRBJ2-7; TRBD1 matches 9 bases. Unmatched junction bases numbered 7, after V lost 1 base and J lost 3 bases. Germline lookup yields CDR1 SGHTA and CDR2 FQGNSA. This CDR3 has 16 residues. CDR3 nucleotide sequence: TGTGCCAGCAGCTTAGGGGGGGGGACAGGGATCTACGAGCAGTACTTC. The encoded protein is CASSLGGGTGIYEQYF.

The chain joins TRBV19 to TRBJ1-5, with D uncertain. The germline CDR1 and CDR2 sequences are LNHDA and SQIVND (reference sequence). The CDR3 covers 15 residues. V was cut by 3 bases and J by 0 bases, with 9 bases left in between. The CDR3, as DNA: TGTGCCAGTAGTATGTGGGTGAATAGCAATCAGCCCCAGCATTTT. Amino acids: CASSMWVNSNQPQHF.

The gene calls are TRBV29-1 and TRBJ1-1; weak D call: TRBD1 (6 bases). Germline V gives CDR1 SQVTM, CDR2 ANQGSEA. V was trimmed by 6 bases and J by 5 bases, leaving 19 bases between them. This CDR3 region has 14 residues. CDR3 loop: CSVLLGGYGTEAFF. CDR3 DNA: TGCAGCGTCCTCCTAGGGGGGTACGGGACTGAAGCTTTCTTT.

The chain employs TRBV6-1 and TRBJ1-5; 10 nucleotides agree with TRBD1. The CDR3 extends over 13 amino acids. The V and J ends lost 8 bases and 11 bases, in that order; junction bases with no gene match: 9. The germline CDR1 and CDR2 sequences are MNHNS and SASEGT. This CDR3 reads CASSGQGEGAQHF. The CDR3 DNA reads as TGTGCCAGCTCTGGACAGGGGGAAGGGGCCCAGCATTTT.

The rearrangement joins TRBV19 to TRBJ2-3; the match to TRBD2 covers 11 bases. CDR1 and CDR2 (germline): LNHDA, SQIVND (reference sequence). V was pared by 7 bases and J by 7 bases, with 16 bases of the junction left unmatched. This CDR3 is 17 amino acids long. The CDR3 here is CASTAGVSGGARYTQYF. The CDR3 nucleotides read TGTGCCAGTACCGCCGGGGTTAGCGGGGGGGCACGATATACGCAGTATTTT.

The chain has TRBV5-1 and TRBJ2-1, with 12 nucleotides matching TRBD2. Germline assignment: CDR1 SGHRS and CDR2 YFSETQ. The CDR3 has 15 residues. V lost 6 bases to trimming and J lost 7 bases; unmatched junction nucleotides: 8. CDR3 bases: TGCGCCAGCAACCCCGTGACTAGCGGGGGAAATGAGCAGTTCTTC. It translates to CASNPVTSGGNEQFF.

This chain links TRBV6-1 with TRBJ1-1; 8 bases match TRBD1. Unmatched junction bases numbered 11, after V lost 5 bases and J lost 6 bases. The CDR3 spans 15 residues. In germline, CDR1 is MNHNS, CDR2 SASEGT. The CDR3 bases are TGTGCCAGCAGTTCCACTCGACAGGGGAAGCCTGAAGCTTTCTTT. Encoded protein: CASSSTRQGKPEAFF.

The J gene is TRBJ2-2, the V gene TRBV6-6; the D call may be TRBD1 or TRBD2 (6 bases each). CDR1 is MNHNY and CDR2 is SVGAGI in the germline V gene (reference sequence). V was cut by 6 bases and J by 3 bases, with 11 bases left in between. CDR3 length: 14 amino acids. The CDR3 is CASRPRGDTGELFF. For the CDR3, the DNA is TGTGCCAGCAGGCCGAGGGGGGACACCGGGGAGCTGTTTTTT.

The genes are TRBV4-3 and TRBJ1-2; possibly TRBD1 for D (5 bases). The V end lost 4 bases, the J end lost 1 base, and 10 bases lay between the germline ends. CDR3 length equals 14 residues. Germline CDR1 is LGHNA and CDR2 is YSLEER. Here the CDR3 DNA reads TGCGCCAGCAGCCGGGAGACAGTTAACTATGGCTACACCTTC. Encoded protein: CASSRETVNYGYTF.

The V and J genes are TRBV13 and TRBJ2-3, with D possibly matching TRBD2 (6 bases). Trimming stripped 5 bases from V and 2 bases from J, with 20 bases between. Germline loops: CDR1 PRHDT, CDR2 FYEKMQ (reference sequence). The CDR3 has 17 amino acids. In DNA form, the CDR3 reads TGTGCCAGCAGCACCCTCGGGACTCACGGGGACACAGATACGCAGTATTTT. The encoded protein is CASSTLGTHGDTDTQYF.

This rearrangement joins TRBV7-8 to TRBJ1-4, with 10 bases fitting TRBD1. Germline CDR1 SGHVS, CDR2 FQNEAQ. The J segment lost 1 base and the V segment lost 5 bases, leaving 4 bases of the junction unmatched. This CDR3 contains 16 residues. CDR3 loop: CASSQGQGVTNEKLFF. DNA for the CDR3: TGTGCCAGCAGCCAAGGACAGGGGGTAACTAATGAAAAACTGTTTTTT.

This rearrangement joins TRBV10-2 to TRBJ1-1; D ambiguous. Trimming cost V 1 base and J 0 bases, with 9 bases left between them. Per the germline V gene, CDR1 is WSHSY and CDR2 is SAAADI. The CDR3 is made up of 15 amino acids. The DNA for the CDR3 is TGCGCCAGCAGTGAGTTGCCGCGTATGAACACTGAAGCTTTCTTT. This codes for CASSELPRMNTEAFF.

This rearrangement joins TRBV19 to TRBJ1-3, with no clear D. CDR1 is LNHDA and CDR2 is SQIVND in the germline V gene (reference sequence). This CDR3 region has 12 residues. Trimming removed 7 bases from V and 4 bases from J, with 8 bases in between. CDR3 residues: CASIDWGNTIYF. CDR3 bases: TGTGCCAGTATCGACTGGGGAAACACCATATATTTT.

The rearrangement links TRBV4-3 to TRBJ2-7; D is undetermined. The CDR3 is made up of 15 amino acids. In germline, CDR1 is LGHNA, CDR2 YSLEER. V dropped 0 bases and J dropped 0 bases, with 9 bases sitting between them. The CDR3 nucleotides are TGCGCCAGCAGCCAAGACGTCTGGAGCTCCTACGAGCAGTACTTC. Protein: CASSQDVWSSYEQYF.

The chain has TRBV5-6 and TRBJ2-1; 7 nucleotides agree with TRBD2. The germline V gene has CDR1 SGHDT and CDR2 YYEEEE. The CDR3 extends over 15 amino acids. Trimming removed 4 bases from V and 4 bases from J; junction bases left unmatched: 8. The CDR3 nucleotides read TGTGCCAGCAGCCCCGGACTAGGCGCTTACAATGAGCAGTTCTTC. Residues: CASSPGLGAYNEQFF.

The chain joins TRBV7-3 to TRBJ2-3, with 9 bases aligning to TRBD2. Unmatched junction bases numbered 11, after V lost 8 bases and J lost 11 bases. Germline V gene lookup returns CDR1 SGHTA and CDR2 FQGTGA. This CDR3 region has 13 residues. CDR3 DNA sequence: TGTGCCAGCTCCCCTAGCGGGGACGGGGGGCAGTATTTT. It is translated as CASSPSGDGGQYF.

The gene calls are TRBV4-1 and TRBJ2-3; D possibly corresponds to TRBD2 (5 bases). The CDR3 contains 16 residues. In germline, CDR1 is MGHRA, CDR2 YSYEKL. The V gene lost 0 bases and the J gene lost 5 bases, with 15 bases spanning the gap. Here the CDR3 DNA reads TGCGCCAGCAGCCAAGACTCCCTAGCAAGATTAGATACGCAGTATTTT. Residues: CASSQDSLARLDTQYF.

This clone appeared a few times. The gene calls are TRBV28 and TRBJ2-7, with TRBD2 identical over 7 bases. The ends lost 5 bases at V and 5 bases at J; junction bases unmatched: 6. This CDR3 region has 13 residues. From germline, CDR1 is MDHEN and CDR2 SYDVKM. CDR3 sequence (DNA): TGTGCCAGCAGTGGGGAGGGGTACCACGAGCAGTACTTC. The encoded protein is CASSGEGYHEQYF.

The chain uses TRBV19 and TRBJ2-4; D is perhaps TRBD2 (7 bases). The CDR3 loop spans 17 amino acids. V was cut by 1 base and J by 4 bases, with 17 bases left in between. Germline V CDR1 and CDR2: LNHDA, SQIVND (reference sequence). The CDR3 bases are TGTGCCAGTAGTATAGCAGGCGGGGGCAAGGGAAAAAACATTCAGTACTTC. Amino acids: CASSIAGGGKGKNIQYF.

The chain carries TRBV29-1 and TRBJ1-1; D gene ambiguous. The CDR3 is 12 residues long. From germline, CDR1 is SQVTM and CDR2 ANQGSEA. The germline V and J ends were trimmed by 3 bases and 3 bases, with 8 bases remaining between them. CDR3 sequence (DNA): TGCAGCGTTGAGGGTGGGTACACTGAAGCTTTCTTT. Translated: CSVEGGYTEAFF.

This chain joins TRBV29-1 and TRBJ2-5, with D tentatively TRBD2 (5 bases). This CDR3 has 11 amino acids. The V end was cut by 8 bases, the J end by 7 bases, with 14 bases between. Germline-derived CDR1 and CDR2 are SQVTM and ANQGSEA. The CDR3 nucleotides are TGCAGCCCCGAGGATGGAGGGACCCAGTACTTC. This sequence encodes CSPEDGGTQYF.

The chain carries TRBV11-2 and TRBJ1-1; TRBD1 might be the D (5 bases). The CDR3 loop spans 16 amino acids. The germline V gene encodes CDR1 SGHAT and CDR2 FQNNGV. Trimming shortened V by 5 bases and J by 0 bases, and 16 bases separated the two germline ends. In DNA, the CDR3 is TGTGCCAGCAGCCAATCCGGGGGGGTTCTGAACACTGAAGCTTTCTTT. It is translated as CASSQSGGVLNTEAFF.